A selection of T cell receptor beta chains follows, all from one sample in a study of blood T cell repertoires in COVID-19. Measured with immunoSEQ multiplex PCR; TCRdb has only the in-frame clones, and not every one. The data contain 95,000 or so clones, less than 90% of them seen just once; the ten biggest clones take up 1% to 1.5%. Source material: peripheral blood. The receptors come from an elderly man with active or convalescent COVID-19. The CDR3 runs from the conserved cysteine through the conserved F or W. Fields, in order: CDR3 DNA, CDR3 protein, D gene, clone size, J gene, V gene, CDR3 length. The D gene is left open where the match is weak. Expanded clones are given a class, and other clones once, few, many or no size at all.

TGTGCCAGCAGCTTGGGGGGGCAGGTCGAGCAGTACTTC CASSLGGQVEQYF NA NA TRBJ2-7 TRBV7-2 13
TGTGCCAGCTCAGAGGGTTTTGAGCAGTTCTTC CASSEGFEQFF NA NA TRBJ2-1 TRBV18 11
TGTGCCACACATGAAACTAGCGGGAGGAGGACCGGGGAGCTGTTTTTT CATHETSGRRTGELFF TRBD2 NA TRBJ2-2 TRBV28 16
TGTGCCAGCAGCGTAGGTCAGGGGGCTAGGGGAGAGACCCAGTACTTC CASSVGQGARGETQYF TRBD1 NA TRBJ2-5 TRBV9 16
TGTGCCAGCAGTGCTAACCAGCGGAAGACCTACGAGCAGTACTTC CASSANQRKTYEQYF NA NA TRBJ2-7 TRBV6-2/TRBV6-3 15
TGTGCCAGTAGAATCGGACATCTTTCAGAAAAACTGTTTTTT CASRIGHLSEKLFF NA NA TRBJ1-4 TRBV19 14
TGTGCCAGCAGCTCGACAGGGAGCACTGAAGCTTTCTTT CASSSTGSTEAFF TRBD1 NA TRBJ1-1 TRBV7-3 13
TGTGCCTGGAGTGACGGGACAGGGGGCTTTGGCTATGGCTACACCTTC CAWSDGTGGFGYGYTF TRBD1 NA TRBJ1-2 TRBV30 16
TGCGCCAGCAGCTTGTTGGCGGGGCCAGGGCATAATTCACCCCTCCACTTT CASSLLAGPGHNSPLHF NA few TRBJ1-6 TRBV5-1 17
TGCGCCAGCAGCTCAGGACAGAAAAAGAACACTGAAGCTTTCTTT CASSSGQKKNTEAFF NA NA TRBJ1-1 TRBV5-1 15
TGTGCCAGCAGAAAAGGACGACAGAGCAATCAGCCCCAGCATTTT CASRKGRQSNQPQHF NA NA TRBJ1-5 TRBV6-5 15
TGTGCCAGCAGTCCCGGGACAGGTGCAAATTCACCCCTCCACTTT CASSPGTGANSPLHF TRBD1 NA TRBJ1-6 TRBV7-9 15
TGTGCCAGCAGTTGGCTAGCGGGAAGCCTCTACGAGCAGTACTTC CASSWLAGSLYEQYF TRBD2 NA TRBJ2-7 TRBV5-6 15
TGTGCCAGCATCGGACAGGCGAACACCGGGGAGCTGTTTTTT CASIGQANTGELFF TRBD1 NA TRBJ2-2 TRBV6-5 14
TGTGCCAGCAGTGATGTGCAGGGTTATGGCTACACCTTC CASSDVQGYGYTF NA NA TRBJ1-2 TRBV2 13
TGCGCCAGCAGCCAAGTTTCCGGGGGGAGCTCCTACGAGCAGTACTTC CASSQVSGGSSYEQYF TRBD2 NA TRBJ2-7 TRBV4-3 16
TGTGCCAGCAGCGTTCTAGGTTACACCGGGGAGCTGTTTTTT CASSVLGYTGELFF NA once TRBJ2-2 TRBV9 14
TGTGCCAGCAGCTCCGACCAGTTGGTAGCGACGAACACTGAAGCTTTCTTT CASSSDQLVATNTEAFF NA once TRBJ1-1 TRBV7-9 17
TGCGCCAGCAGCCAGGGGACAGGGACGTACTTC CASSQGTGTYF TRBD1 NA TRBJ2-7 TRBV4-1 11
TGTGCCAGCAGCCCCTCCCTAGGACTAGCGGACTACGAGCAGTACTTC CASSPSLGLADYEQYF TRBD2 NA TRBJ2-7 TRBV7-8 16
TGTGCCAGCAGTTTAACCCTGGGGGGTGGGCAGTTCTTC CASSLTLGGGQFF NA few TRBJ2-1 TRBV28 13
TGTGCCAGCTCAATTATAGCTCAAGATGAGCAGTTCTTC CASSIIAQDEQFF NA NA TRBJ2-1 TRBV27 13
TGTGCCAGCAGTCCAGGACACGACGAGCAGTTCTTC CASSPGHDEQFF NA NA TRBJ2-1 TRBV12-3/TRBV12-4 12
TGTGCCAGCAGCTTGGGAGGGCTCCACAATGAGCAGTTCTTC CASSLGGLHNEQFF TRBD2 NA TRBJ2-1 TRBV11-3 14
TGTGCCAGCTTAGACAGGGGGCTAACTGAAGCTTTCTTT CASLDRGLTEAFF TRBD1 once TRBJ1-1 TRBV2 13
TGTGCCAGCTCACCTCCGGACAGTATGAACACTGAAGCTTTCTTT CASSPPDSMNTEAFF NA NA TRBJ1-1 TRBV18 15
TGTGCCAGCAGCCAGGGACAGCAGTTGAATGAAAAACTGTTTTTT CASSQGQQLNEKLFF TRBD1 NA TRBJ1-4 TRBV7-8 15
TGCGCCAGCAGCCCCCGGGAGCTTAACTATGGCTACACCTTC CASSPRELNYGYTF NA once TRBJ1-2 TRBV5-1 14
TGTGCCAGCAGCGGCCCTACAGGGACAAGCTCCTACGAGCAGTACTTC CASSGPTGTSSYEQYF NA NA TRBJ2-7 TRBV7-9 16
TGTGCCAGCAGCTTAGTGTCAGCGGGGGGAAACAATGAGCAGTTCTTC CASSLVSAGGNNEQFF TRBD2 once TRBJ2-1 TRBV7-6 16
TGTGCCAGCAGTGAACCACAAAGGGGTGACACTGAAGCTTTCTTT CASSEPQRGDTEAFF NA NA TRBJ1-1 TRBV25-1 15
TGTGCCAGTAGACAAAGAAGGGGGGAGGGCCGTTATGAGCAGTTCTTC CASRQRRGEGRYEQFF NA NA TRBJ2-1 TRBV19 16
TGTGCCAGCAGTGAAGCGGGAGCCACAGATACGCAGTATTTT CASSEAGATDTQYF NA NA TRBJ2-3 TRBV6-1 14
TGTGCCAGCAGCCAAACCTACAGGGATAGCAATCAGCCCCAGCATTTT CASSQTYRDSNQPQHF NA NA TRBJ1-5 TRBV4-2 16
TGTGCCAGCAGCGTAGGACTAGCCCCAGATACGCAGTATTTT CASSVGLAPDTQYF TRBD2 NA TRBJ2-3 TRBV9 14
TGTGCCAGCTCACCAAGAGGGCAGGGGGCCAACTATGGCTACACCTTC CASSPRGQGANYGYTF TRBD1 NA TRBJ1-2 TRBV18 16
TGTGCCAGCAGCCGTGCCGGAGGGGTTTTTGAAGCTTTCTTT CASSRAGGVFEAFF NA once TRBJ1-1 TRBV7-9 14
TGTGCCAGCAGCTCGCAGGGTCGGGACACCGGGGAGCTGTTTTTT CASSSQGRDTGELFF NA NA TRBJ2-2 TRBV7-9 15
TGTGCCAGCAGCCGAGAGGAGAACGGGGGATACGAGCAGTACTTC CASSREENGGYEQYF NA NA TRBJ2-7 TRBV4-2 15
TGTGCCAGCAGCATGGACAGGGCGTCAAATATGTACAATGAGCAGTTCTTC CASSMDRASNMYNEQFF TRBD1 NA TRBJ2-1 TRBV7-2 17
TGCAGCGTGGAGAGTCAGGACAGGGTCTATGGCTACACCTTC CSVESQDRVYGYTF TRBD1 once TRBJ1-2 TRBV29-1 14
TGTGCCAGCAGATTCGGACTAGCGGGTTACAATGAGCAGTTCTTC CASRFGLAGYNEQFF TRBD2 NA TRBJ2-1 TRBV6-5 15
TGTGCCAGCAGCCAATATCGGACAGGGTTCGGCGATGAGACCCAGTACTTC CASSQYRTGFGDETQYF TRBD1 NA TRBJ2-5 TRBV3-1/TRBV3-2 17
TGTGCCACCAGCAGTATAACAGGGGAAAAACTGTTTTTT CATSSITGEKLFF NA NA TRBJ1-4 TRBV15 13
TGTGCCAGTAGTATAGTTCAGGGGGCGATGAACACTGAAGCTTTCTTT CASSIVQGAMNTEAFF TRBD1 NA TRBJ1-1 TRBV19 16
TGTGCCAGTAGTCGGGGCGGGACAGCCTTCCTGGGTGGCTACACCTTC CASSRGGTAFLGGYTF TRBD1 NA TRBJ1-2 TRBV19 16
TGTGCCAGCAGCGGTAGAGGGGGCGGGGACACTGAAGCTTTCTTT CASSGRGGGDTEAFF TRBD1 once TRBJ1-1 TRBV9 15
TGTGCCAGCAGCTTAGTTGGCGGCTTCACAGATACGCAGTATTTT CASSLVGGFTDTQYF NA NA TRBJ2-3 TRBV7-2 15
TGTGCCAGCAGCCAAGTGGTTACTCCGGCGGGACAGGCAAAAGATACGCAGTATTTT CASSQVVTPAGQAKDTQYF TRBD1 NA TRBJ2-3 TRBV3-1/TRBV3-2 19
TGTGCCAGCAGTTTGCGGGGAAGCAATCAGCCCCAGCATTTT CASSLRGSNQPQHF NA once TRBJ1-5 TRBV27 14
TGCGCCAGCAGCTTGATCCAGGGGCAGGAGACCCAGTACTTC CASSLIQGQETQYF NA NA TRBJ2-5 TRBV5-1 14
TGTGCCAGCAGTTTTGAGGAACACTACGAGCAGTACTTC CASSFEEHYEQYF NA NA TRBJ2-7 TRBV28 13
TGCGCCAGCAGCCAAGATGTAGCGGGGGGGGAGACCCAGTACTTC CASSQDVAGGETQYF TRBD2 NA TRBJ2-5 TRBV4-1 15
TGTGCCAGCAGTGATCACGGGGGGGTGACAGTTGACTATGGCTACACCTTC CASSDHGGVTVDYGYTF NA NA TRBJ1-2 TRBV6-1 17
TGTGCCAGCAGCTCGGAAGGTGGGGGCTCTAATTCACCCCTCCACTTT CASSSEGGGSNSPLHF NA NA TRBJ1-6 TRBV5-4 16
TGTGCCAGCAGCCAAACAGGGCTCAATCAGCCCCAGCATTTT CASSQTGLNQPQHF NA NA TRBJ1-5 TRBV3-1/TRBV3-2 14
TGTGCCAGCAGTTTCGACAGACAGGGGTCGTATGGCTACACCTTC CASSFDRQGSYGYTF TRBD1 NA TRBJ1-2 TRBV27 15
TGTGCCAGCAGTTTGTTACAGGGTCAGCCCCAGCATTTT CASSLLQGQPQHF NA NA TRBJ1-5 TRBV28 13